This TCR beta chain was observed in a study of cytomegalovirus exposure and HLA in healthy donors. Findings and caveats of the study: When analyzed later, a missense DCLRE1C variant was found to be linked to TCR beta V- and J-gene trimming. Relative to equally common others, HLA-associated TCR beta chains showed greater clonal expansion in a later analysis.

A word on this clone: The antigen is unknown.

The CDR3 consists of 16 residues. Germline V lookup: CDR1 LNHDA, CDR2 SQIVND (reference sequence). J gave up 3 bases and V 0 bases, and 6 bases lay outside the gene matches. The PCR employed 60 Vbeta primers together with 13 Jbeta primers. The repertoire was sequenced with immunoSEQ multiplex PCR; TCRdb's copy has only in-frame clones and lacks some. The table records roughly 100,000 clones, around 77% of them present only once. This chain joins TRBV19 and TRBJ1-1; 8 nucleotides align to TRBD1. The sample consisted of PBMCs. The source is a woman between 40 and 55 years old in good health and CMV-seropositive. Here the CDR3 reads CASSIDGGRGHTEAFF. CDR3 coding DNA: TGTGCCAGTAGTATAGATGGAGGCAGGGGGCACACTGAAGCTTTCTTT.